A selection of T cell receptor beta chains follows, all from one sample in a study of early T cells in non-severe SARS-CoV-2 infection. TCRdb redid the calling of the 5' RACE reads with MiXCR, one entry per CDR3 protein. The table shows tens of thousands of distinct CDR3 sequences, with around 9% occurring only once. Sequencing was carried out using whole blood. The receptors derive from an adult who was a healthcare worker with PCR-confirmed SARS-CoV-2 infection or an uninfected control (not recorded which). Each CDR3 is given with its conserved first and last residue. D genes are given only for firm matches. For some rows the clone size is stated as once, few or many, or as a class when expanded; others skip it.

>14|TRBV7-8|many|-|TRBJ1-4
TGTGCCAGCAGCTTCGGGGGGGGCGGTGAAAAACTGTTTTTT
CASSFGGGGEKLFF
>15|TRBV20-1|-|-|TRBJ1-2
TGCAGTGCTAGAGCTGGGGGGATCCTCCTCCGGGGCTACACCTTC
CSARAGGILLRGYTF
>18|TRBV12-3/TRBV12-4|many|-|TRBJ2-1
TGTGCCAGCAGGACATCCGCCGGGACAAGAAGCTCCTACAATGAGCAGTTCTTC
CASRTSAGTRSSYNEQFF
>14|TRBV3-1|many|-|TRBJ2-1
TGTGCCAGCAGCCGCGGGACAGCTCGCAATGAGCAGTTCTTC
CASSRGTARNEQFF
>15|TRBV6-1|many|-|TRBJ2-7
TGTGCCAGCAGTGAACAGGGTGTCGCGAGTGACGAGCAGTACTTC
CASSEQGVASDEQYF
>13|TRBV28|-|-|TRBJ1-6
TGTGCCAGCGGGACCTCCTATAATTCACCCCTCCACTTT
CASGTSYNSPLHF
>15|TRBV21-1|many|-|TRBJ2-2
TGTGCCAGCCCCTGGGGCACGCGAGTCACCGGGGAGCTGTTTTTT
CASPWGTRVTGELFF
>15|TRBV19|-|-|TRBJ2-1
TGTGCCAGTAAACGGGAGTTCGGCTCCTACAATGAGCAGTTCTTC
CASKREFGSYNEQFF
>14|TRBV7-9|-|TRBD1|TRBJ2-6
TGTGCCAGCAGCCCTCCACCGGGACAGAACGTCCTGACTTTC
CASSPPPGQNVLTF
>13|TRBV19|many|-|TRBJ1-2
TGTGCCAGTAGTAAACGGGGCGACTATGGCTACACCTTC
CASSKRGDYGYTF
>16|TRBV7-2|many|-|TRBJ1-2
TGTGCCAGCAGTTCAGACAGAAAGGGACGGGACTATGGCTACACCTTC
CASSSDRKGRDYGYTF
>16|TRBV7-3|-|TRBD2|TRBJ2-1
TGTGCCAGCAGCTTAGGGACTAGCGCCGCCTACAATGAGCAGTTCTTC
CASSLGTSAAYNEQFF
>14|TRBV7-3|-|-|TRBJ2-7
TGTGCCAGCAGCTTAACCGGGTGGCCCCGCGAGCAGTACTTC
CASSLTGWPREQYF
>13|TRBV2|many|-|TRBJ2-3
TGTGCCAGCAGGAGGGACAGCACAGATACGCAGTATTTT
CASRRDSTDTQYF
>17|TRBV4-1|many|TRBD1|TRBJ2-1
TGCGCCAGCAGCCAAGATTCGGACAGGGGAAACTACAATGAGCAGTTCTTC
CASSQDSDRGNYNEQFF
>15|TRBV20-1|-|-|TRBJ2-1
TGCAGTGCTAGAGTAGGCGGCCAAGCCTTCAATGAGCAGTTCTTC
CSARVGGQAFNEQFF
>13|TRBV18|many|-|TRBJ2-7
TGTGCCAGCTCACCTCCAGACAGCTACGAGCAGTACTTC
CASSPPDSYEQYF
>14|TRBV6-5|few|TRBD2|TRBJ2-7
TGTGCCAGCAGTCCGTGGGGGAGGGCTAACGAGCAGTACTTC
CASSPWGRANEQYF
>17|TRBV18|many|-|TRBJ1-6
TGTGCCAGCTCACCACAATCCAGACAGGCTGGTGGTTGGGCCCTCCACTTT
CASSPQSRQAGGWALHF
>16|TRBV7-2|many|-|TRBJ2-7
TGTGCCAGCAGCTTAGTGTTGACTGGCACACCCTACGAGCAGTACTTC
CASSLVLTGTPYEQYF
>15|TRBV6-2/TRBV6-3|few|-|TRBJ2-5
TGTGCCAGCAGTTATGGATGGGGACCCCAAGAGACCCAGTACTTC
CASSYGWGPQETQYF
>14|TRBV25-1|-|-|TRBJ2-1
TGTGCCAGCACGAAGCGGGGACACTACAATGAGCAGTTCTTC
CASTKRGHYNEQFF
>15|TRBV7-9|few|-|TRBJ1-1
TGTGCCAGCAGCTTAGGGGGACGGGAGAACACTGAAGCTTTCTTT
CASSLGGRENTEAFF
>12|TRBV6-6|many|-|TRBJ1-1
TGTGCCAGCAGTTACTCCCCGAGGAAAGCTTTCTTT
CASSYSPRKAFF
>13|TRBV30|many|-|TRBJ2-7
TGTGCCTGGAGGCCCGACAGGAGCTACGAGCAGTACTTC
CAWRPDRSYEQYF
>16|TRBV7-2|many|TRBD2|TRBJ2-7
TGTGCCAGCAGCTTAGTCTTGGGACTAGCGGGAGTCGAGCAGTACTTC
CASSLVLGLAGVEQYF
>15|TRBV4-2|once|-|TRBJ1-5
TGTGCCAGCAGCCAAGATTACAGCGGAAGTCAGCCCCAGCATTTT
CASSQDYSGSQPQHF
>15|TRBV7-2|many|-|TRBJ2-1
TGTGCCAGCAGCCCGAGCGCGGGAGGACAGGGTGAGCAGTTCTTC
CASSPSAGGQGEQFF
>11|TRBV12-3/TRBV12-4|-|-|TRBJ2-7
TGTGCCAGCACCCGGGCTTACGAGCAGTACTTC
CASTRAYEQYF
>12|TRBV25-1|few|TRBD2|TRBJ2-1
TGTGCCAGCAGTCGACTAGCCAATGAGCAGTTCTTC
CASSRLANEQFF
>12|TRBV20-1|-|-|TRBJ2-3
TGCAGTGCTAGCGTCGCGGCTGATACGCAGTATTTT
CSASVAADTQYF